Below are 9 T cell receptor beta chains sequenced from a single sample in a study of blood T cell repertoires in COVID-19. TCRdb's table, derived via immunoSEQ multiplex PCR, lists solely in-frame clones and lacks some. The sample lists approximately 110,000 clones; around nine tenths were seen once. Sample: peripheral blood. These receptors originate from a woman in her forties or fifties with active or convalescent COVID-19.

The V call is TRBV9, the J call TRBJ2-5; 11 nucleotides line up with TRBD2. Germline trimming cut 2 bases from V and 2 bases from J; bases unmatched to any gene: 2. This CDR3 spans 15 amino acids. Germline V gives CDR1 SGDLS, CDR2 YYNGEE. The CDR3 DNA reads TGTGCCAGCAGCGTCCTAGCGGGAGGTCAAGAGACCCAGTACTTC. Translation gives CASSVLAGGQETQYF.

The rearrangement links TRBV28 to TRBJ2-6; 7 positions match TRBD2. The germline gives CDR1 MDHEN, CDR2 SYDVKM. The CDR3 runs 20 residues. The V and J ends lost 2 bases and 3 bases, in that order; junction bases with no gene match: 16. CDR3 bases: TGTGCCAGCAGTTTAACATACGGGGGGACCTCCGAAGTTGGGGCCAACGTCCTGACTTTC. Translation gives CASSLTYGGTSEVGANVLTF.

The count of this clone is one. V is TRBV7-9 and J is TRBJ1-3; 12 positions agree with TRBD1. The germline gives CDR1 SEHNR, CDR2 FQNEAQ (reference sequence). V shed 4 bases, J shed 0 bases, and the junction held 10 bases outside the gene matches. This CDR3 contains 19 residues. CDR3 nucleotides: TGTGCCAGCAGCTCCCGGGACAGGGGGCCCTATTTCTCTGGAAACACCATATATTTT. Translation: CASSSRDRGPYFSGNTIYF.

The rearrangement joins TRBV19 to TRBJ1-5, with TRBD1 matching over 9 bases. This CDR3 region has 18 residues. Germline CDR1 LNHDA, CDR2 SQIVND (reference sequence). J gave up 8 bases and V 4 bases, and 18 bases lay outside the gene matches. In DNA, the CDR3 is TGTGCCAGTAGTACCCACTCCTCAGGGACAGGGCAGGTTGAGCCCCAGCATTTT. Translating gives CASSTHSSGTGQVEPQHF.

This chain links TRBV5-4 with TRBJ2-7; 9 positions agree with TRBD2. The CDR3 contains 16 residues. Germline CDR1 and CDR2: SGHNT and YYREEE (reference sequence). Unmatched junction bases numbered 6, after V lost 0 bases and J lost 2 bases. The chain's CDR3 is CASSLVAASGTYEQYF. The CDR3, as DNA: TGTGCCAGCAGCTTGGTTGCTGCTAGCGGGACCTACGAGCAGTACTTC.

CDR3 amino acids: CASSPGQGYNSPLHF. Written as DNA, the CDR3 is TGTGCCAGCTCACCAGGCCAGGGTTATAATTCACCCCTCCACTTT. The chain couples TRBV18 to TRBJ1-6, with D perhaps TRBD1 (5 bases). The germline V gene encodes CDR1 KGHSH and CDR2 LQKENI. Trimming removed 2 bases from V and 4 bases from J, with 9 bases in between. The CDR3 is made up of 15 amino acids. Looking up the rest from reference TRBV18 and TRBJ1-6 gives the full variable domain: NAGVMQNPRHLVRRRGQEARLRCSPMKGHSHVYWYRQLPEEGLKFMVYLQKENIIDESGMPKERFSAEFPKEGPSILRIQQVVRGDSAAYFCASSPGQGYNSPLHFGNGTRLTVT.

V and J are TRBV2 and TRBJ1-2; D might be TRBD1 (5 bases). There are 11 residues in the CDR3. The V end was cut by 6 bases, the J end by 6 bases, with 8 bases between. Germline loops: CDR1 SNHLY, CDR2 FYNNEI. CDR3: CASSLQDGYTF. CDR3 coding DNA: TGTGCCAGCAGCTTACAGGATGGCTACACCTTC.

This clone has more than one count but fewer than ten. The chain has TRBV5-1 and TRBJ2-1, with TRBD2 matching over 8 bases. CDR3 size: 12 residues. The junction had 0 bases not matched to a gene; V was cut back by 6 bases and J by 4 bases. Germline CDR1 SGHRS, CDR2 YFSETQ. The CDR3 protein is CASTSGYNEQFF. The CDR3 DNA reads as TGCGCCAGCACTAGCGGGTACAATGAGCAGTTCTTC.

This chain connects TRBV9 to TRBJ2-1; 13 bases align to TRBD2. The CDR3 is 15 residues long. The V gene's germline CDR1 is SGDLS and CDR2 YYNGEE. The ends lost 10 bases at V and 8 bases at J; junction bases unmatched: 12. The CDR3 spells CASSRTSGSYHEQFF. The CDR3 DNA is TGTGCCTCCAGTCGGACTAGCGGGAGTTACCATGAGCAGTTCTTC.